The 26 T cell receptor beta chains listed next were all sequenced from one sample in a study of T cell repertoires in cytomegalovirus infection (dated by TCRdb to the late 2010s). No cognate antigen is known for these TCRs. Sequencing was carried out with an Illumina HiSeq 1500. In-frame beta chains were kept once TCRdb had trimmed the public reads at Q25 with fastp and called clones with MiXCR. One record per CDR3 amino acid sequence lists the most common genes and DNA. The sample table lists about 920,000 distinct CDR3 sequences, around 32% of them with a count of one. The ten largest clones add up to over 12% of the sample. The sample's treatment or condition label, decoded: in vitro stimulation with specific CMV peptide epitopes to enrich CMV-specific T cells. Sample: cultured CD8+ T cells from PBMCs, taken from culture after CMV antigen stimulation. Receptors were obtained from a human donor in good health (CMV status not recorded). Some clones in this sample may be carry-over from other donors' samples.

The table lists this clonotype with a few counts. This chain uses TRBV12-3 or TRBV12-4 with TRBJ2-1; TRBD2 matches 16 bases. Losses at the gene ends were 6 bases for V and 3 bases for J; bases not matched to a gene: 11. The CDR3 extends over 19 amino acids. For the CDR3, the DNA is TGTGCCAGCAGCTTGGGAGGGACTAGCGGGGGGGCCTTCTACAATGAGCAGTTCTTC. This encodes CASSLGGTSGGAFYNEQFF.

The rearrangement joins TRBV4-1 to TRBJ1-2; D is possibly TRBD1 (5 bases). Germline-derived CDR1 and CDR2 are MGHRA and YSYEKL. Trimming stripped 2 bases from V and 4 bases from J, with 26 bases between. The CDR3 totals 19 residues. As DNA, the CDR3 is TGCGCCAGCAGCCAACGTCGGGACCGCGGACTAGTTGCGGGCTATGGCTACACCTTC. Translating it yields CASSQRRDRGLVAGYGYTF.

The chain combines TRBV5-4 with TRBJ1-1; tentatively, D is TRBD1 (6 bases). V shed 6 bases and J shed 3 bases, with 12 bases lying between them. Germline CDR1 and CDR2: SGHNT and YYREEE (reference sequence). The CDR3 consists of 13 residues. CDR3 sequence (DNA): TGTGCCAGCACAGGGGCGATGGACACTGAAGCTTTCTTT. Its translation: CASTGAMDTEAFF.

This clonotype showed up just a few times. This chain's CDR3 is CASKCLTGFMTKNIQYF. For the CDR3, the DNA is TGTGCCAGCAAATGTCTGACAGGGTTTATGACCAAAAACATTCAGTACTTC. The chain couples TRBV6-4 to TRBJ2-4, with 7 bases that match TRBD1. The length of the CDR3 is 17 residues. V lost 7 bases to trimming and J lost 2 bases; unmatched junction nucleotides: 14. Per germline, CDR1 MRHNA and CDR2 SNTAGT.

This chain uses TRBV28 with TRBJ1-4; D is unresolved. The CDR3 has 14 residues. With 3 bases removed from V and 6 bases from J, the gap between germline ends came to 11 bases. Germline CDR1 is MDHEN and CDR2 is SYDVKM. CDR3 bases: TGTGCCAGCAGTTTGCCCTCGGGGTATGAAAAACTGTTTTTT. Its protein is CASSLPSGYEKLFF.

The table lists this clonotype with many counts. V is TRBV7-2 and J is TRBJ2-2; D remains unclear. The CDR3 contains 16 residues. V shed 7 bases and J shed 5 bases, with 20 bases lying between them. CDR1 is SGHTA and CDR2 is FQGNSA in the germline V gene. The CDR3 protein is CASTSSLWGVTGELFF. The CDR3 DNA sequence: TGTGCCAGCACCTCCAGTCTTTGGGGTGTAACCGGGGAGCTGTTTTTT.

Only a few counts were recorded for this clonotype. The chain combines TRBV7-9 with TRBJ2-5; D assignment may be TRBD1 or TRBD2 (5 bases each). V was trimmed by 0 bases and J by 5 bases, leaving 19 bases between them. Germline loops: CDR1 SEHNR, CDR2 FQNEAQ (reference sequence). The CDR3 consists of 17 residues. CDR3 nucleotides: TGTGCCAGCAGCTTAGCCCCGGGACCAGATTTTTCGGAGACCCAGTACTTC. Encoded protein: CASSLAPGPDFSETQYF.

The V and J genes are TRBV7-9 and TRBJ1-1; 7 nucleotides align to TRBD1. There are 16 residues in the CDR3. The V segment lost 5 bases and the J segment 2 bases; nucleotides outside the gene matches: 11. Germline V gene lookup returns CDR1 SEHNR and CDR2 FQNEAQ (reference sequence). CDR3 sequence reads: CASSLGQLESNTEAFF. CDR3 coding DNA: TGTGCCAGCAGCCTGGGACAGCTCGAAAGCAACACTGAAGCTTTCTTT.

Here the CDR3 reads CASSLGTGSGWNEQFF. The DNA of the CDR3 is TGTGCCAGCAGCTTAGGTACAGGCTCGGGATGGAATGAGCAGTTCTTC. The chain couples TRBV7-6 to TRBJ2-1; TRBD1 or TRBD2 may be the D gene (5 bases each). CDR1 SGHVS and CDR2 FNYEAQ come from the germline V gene. V lost 1 base and J lost 7, with 17 bases in between. The CDR3 sequence is 16 residues long.

V usage is TRBV4-3 and J usage is TRBJ1-3, with no clear D. Trimming took off 0 bases at V and 3 bases at J, with 9 bases between the two ends. Germline values: CDR1 LGHNA, CDR2 YSLEER. This CDR3 has 15 amino acids. CDR3 amino acids: CASSQDEAGGNTIYF. CDR3 sequence (DNA): TGCGCCAGCAGCCAAGATGAGGCAGGTGGAAACACCATATATTTT.

This clonotype showed up just a few times. The chain combines TRBV10-3 with TRBJ2-3, with a weak D call TRBD2 (5 bases). The CDR3 has 14 amino acids. Germline loops: CDR1 ENHRY, CDR2 SYGVKD. The V end lost 9 bases, the J end lost 2 bases, and 15 bases lay between the germline ends. CDR3 protein: CAMRGSGPTDTQYF. The DNA of the CDR3 is TGTGCCATGAGAGGCAGCGGACCCACAGATACGCAGTATTTT.

This clonotype occurred a few times. The chain couples TRBV6-2 or TRBV6-3 to TRBJ2-7, with 7 bases matching TRBD1. Trimming took 0 bases from V and 2 from J; bases not matched to a gene: 7. Germline CDR1 and CDR2: MNHEY and SVGEGT. The CDR3 covers 16 residues. CDR3 DNA sequence: TGTGCCAGCAGTTACTCAGGGGGCATCAGCCCCTACGAGCAGTACGTC. It translates to CASSYSGGISPYEQYV.

This clonotype was counted ten times or more. The V gene is TRBV6-5, the J gene TRBJ2-1; 7 positions agree with TRBD1. This CDR3 region has 15 residues. Germline V CDR1 and CDR2: MNHEY, SVGAGI. The junction had 8 bases not matched to a gene; V was cut back by 3 bases and J by 6 bases. DNA for the CDR3: TGTGCCAGCAGTTATCGCCAGGGGGTAGGCAATGAGCAGTTCTTC. This sequence encodes CASSYRQGVGNEQFF.

This clonotype came up a few times. The chain employs TRBV10-3 and TRBJ2-3; D gene uncertain. The CDR3 spans 14 residues. The ends were cut back, 10 bases at V and 0 bases at J, with 14 bases in the middle. Germline assignment: CDR1 ENHRY and CDR2 SYGVKD. The CDR3 reads CATRLSSSTDTQYF. The CDR3 DNA follows: TGTGCCACCAGACTCTCATCTAGCACAGATACGCAGTATTTT.

This CDR3 reads CASSLGGGYTNYGYTF. The CDR3 coding sequence is TGTGCCAGCAGTTTAGGAGGCGGCTACACTAACTATGGCTACACCTTC. The chain is built from TRBV12-3 or TRBV12-4 and TRBJ1-2; D gene unclear. V was clipped by 1 base and J by 0 bases, with 12 bases between them. The CDR3 runs 16 residues.

The rearrangement links TRBV7-2 to TRBJ1-2, with D perhaps matching TRBD1 (5 bases). V lost 5 bases and J 3 bases, leaving 13 bases between the germline ends. The CDR3 has 14 residues. Germline V gives CDR1 SGHTA, CDR2 FQGNSA. CDR3 residues: CASSPLGEYYGYTF. Here the CDR3 DNA reads TGTGCCAGCAGCCCCCTGGGGGAGTACTATGGCTACACCTTC.

V gene TRBV27 combines with J gene TRBJ2-5; the match to TRBD1 covers 7 bases. CDR3 length equals 15 residues. Germline assignment: CDR1 MNHEY and CDR2 SMNVEV (reference sequence). V was clipped by 4 bases and J by 5 bases; unmatched bases: 10. The CDR3 DNA follows: TGTGCCAGCAGTTACAGGGGACGGGAAGGGGAGACCCAGTACTTC. It codes for CASSYRGREGETQYF.

A few counts support this clonotype. The chain is built from TRBV6-6 and TRBJ2-3; D is perhaps TRBD2 (6 bases). Germline lookup yields CDR1 MNHNY and CDR2 SVGAGI (reference sequence). The V end was cut by 6 bases, the J end by 3 bases, with 10 bases between. The CDR3 sequence is 13 residues long. As DNA, the CDR3 is TGTGCCAGCAGCCCAGGGACTACAGATACGCAGTATTTT. It encodes CASSPGTTDTQYF.

The chain uses TRBV7-9 and TRBJ1-1; no definite D call. CDR3 length: 12 amino acids. V gave up 5 bases and J gave up 10 bases, with 14 bases separating them. CDR1 is SEHNR, CDR2 FQNEAQ, per germline (reference sequence). This chain's CDR3 is CASSGRALRAFF. CDR3 DNA sequence: TGTGCCAGCAGCGGTCGGGCCCTCAGAGCTTTCTTT. The entire variable domain, with the rest obtained from reference TRBV7-9 and TRBJ1-1, is as follows: DTGVSQNPRHKITKRGQNVTFRCDPISEHNRLYWYRQTLGQGPEFLTYFQNEAQLEKSRLLSDRFSAERPKGSFSTLEIQRTEQGDSAMYLCASSGRALRAFFGQGTRLTVV.

This clonotype was picked up a small number of times. The chain employs TRBV27 and TRBJ1-2, with D perhaps TRBD1 (6 bases). Trimming removed 0 bases from V and 2 bases from J, with 13 bases in between. Germline V gene data show CDR1 as MNHEY and CDR2 as SMNVEV (reference sequence). The CDR3 spans 16 residues. The CDR3 region has the DNA TGTGCCAGCAGTTTATCTTCGCCGGGGGGCAACTATGGCTACACCTTC. As protein: CASSLSSPGGNYGYTF.

The chain combines TRBV4-3 with TRBJ2-1, with D possibly matching TRBD1 (6 bases). Germline V gives CDR1 LGHNA, CDR2 YSLEER. Trimming took off 1 base at V and 2 bases at J, with 24 bases between the two ends. CDR3 length equals 20 residues. The CDR3 region is CASSQGGPRVEWAPYNEQFF. CDR3 DNA sequence: TGCGCCAGCAGCCAAGGGGGGCCAAGAGTAGAATGGGCCCCCTACAATGAGCAGTTCTTC.

The V gene is TRBV9, the J gene TRBJ1-2; D is unclear. The CDR3 contains 12 residues. Germline CDR1 is SGDLS and CDR2 is YYNGEE. Trimming removed 1 base from V and 4 bases from J, with 5 bases in between. CDR3 amino acids: CASSVRPYGYTF. Written as DNA, the CDR3 is TGTGCCAGCAGCGTAAGACCCTATGGCTACACCTTC.

The chain joins TRBV6-4 to TRBJ2-2, with unresolved D. CDR3 length: 14 residues. V lost 3 bases to trimming and J lost 3 bases, with 8 bases between them. Germline assignment: CDR1 MRHNA and CDR2 SNTAGT. Written as DNA, the CDR3 is TGTGCCAGCAGTGAGAGGAGACACACCGGGGAGCTGTTTTTT. This sequence encodes CASSERRHTGELFF.

J is TRBJ1-2 and V is TRBV10-3, with D tentatively TRBD1 (6 bases). Trimming cost V 6 bases and J 4 bases, with 18 bases left between them. Germline lookup yields CDR1 ENHRY and CDR2 SYGVKD. This CDR3 is 15 amino acids long. The CDR3 spells CAIRETGQNVYGYTF. CDR3 bases: TGTGCCATCAGGGAAACCGGACAGAACGTCTATGGCTACACCTTC.

The chain employs TRBV2 and TRBJ2-3; D possibly uses TRBD1 or TRBD2 (5 bases each). The V end was cut by 2 bases, the J end by 4 bases, with 10 bases between. The CDR3 is 14 residues long. Germline assignment: CDR1 SNHLY and CDR2 FYNNEI. The CDR3 here is CASSETGPADTQYF. In DNA form, the CDR3 reads TGTGCCAGCAGTGAAACGGGGCCGGCAGATACGCAGTATTTT.

The chain has TRBV6-1 and TRBJ2-2, with D perhaps TRBD1 (6 bases). The V and J ends lost 8 bases and 1 base respectively, with 14 bases between them. This CDR3 is built from 15 residues. The germline V gene has CDR1 MNHNS and CDR2 SASEGT. The DNA for the CDR3 is TGTGCCAGCCGGTATTGGGACAAGAACACCGGGGAGCTGTTTTTT. Its protein is CASRYWDKNTGELFF.